The text below deals with one T cell receptor beta chain. Its antigen is undetermined. The V end was cut by 6 bases, the J end by 4 bases, with 9 bases between. The CDR3 sequence is 13 residues long. Germline CDR1 and CDR2: MNHNS and SASEGT. This specimen comes from a study of OX40 agonist ivuxolimab in advanced cancers. Study information: Patients were infused with ivuxolimab every 2 weeks at 0.01 to 10 mg/kg. Patients treated during dose escalation were battling hepatocellular carcinoma, melanoma, renal cell or head and neck cancer.

Profiled with immunoSEQ multiplex PCR; TCRdb holds only in-frame clones, not every one. The sample holds some 87,000 clones, less than 95% seen once. The study's findings and limits: CD4+ and CD8+ blood T cells expanded clonally by week 6 at 0.1 to 3.0 mg/kg.

Sequenced material: CD4+ or CD8+ T cells sorted from blood, taken in a trial of the OX40 agonist ivuxolimab. This clonotype was obtained from an adult with an advanced solid tumor such as melanoma, head and neck, liver or kidney cancer. The genes are TRBV6-1 and TRBJ2-2; either TRBD1 or TRBD2 may fit D (5 bases each). CDR3 residues: CASSEGRTGELFF. The CDR3 DNA follows: TGTGCCAGCAGCGAGGGACGCACCGGGGAGCTGTTTTTT.